This T cell receptor (beta chain) was observed in a study of blood T cell repertoires in COVID-19 (dated by TCRdb to about 2020). Background for the entire study: ImmuneRACE Cohort 3 recovered participants were defined by two consecutive negative NP/OP PCR tests, healthcare professional clearance, or symptom resolution. Samples from collaborators originated in the United States, Italy and Spain and spanned both the acute and convalescent phases of COVID-19. The material from the prospective study consisted of cDNA or gDNA derived from T cells, B-cell-depleted T cells, or PBMCs. Deeply sampled blood TCRbeta repertoires from subjects exposed to, actively infected with, or recovered from COVID-19 were included in the dataset. A freely available public database, intended as a resource for researchers studying the immune response to SARS-CoV-2, is where the repertoires were released. The samples were drawn from the first 160 participants of the ongoing ImmuneRACE study and from over 950 subjects provided by 6 global collaborators. The sample metadata nearly always contained a de-identified subject ID, COVID-19 status, age in years and sex. HLA class I and class II types, where available, came from metadata supplied by the sample provider rather than from assay-based typing. Study-level results and caveats: The amount of clinical and demographic metadata varied by source and participant and was provided uncurated.

Participants in the prospective study were aged about 18 to 95 years, lived in 20 to 25 United States geographic areas, and enrolled through a virtual design. In the prospective study, cohorts were assigned on the basis of participant-reported clinical history obtained from a screening survey and a study questionnaire. Mobile phlebotomists in the prospective study collected whole blood, serum and a nasopharyngeal or oropharyngeal swab from every participant. Prospective study participants could optionally give additional blood draws and questionnaires over an approximately two-month period. Prospective study blood samples were shipped either frozen or at room temperature before DNA extraction. Notes on this clone: There is no known antigen for this receptor. Per-base quality was not reported, and no clone a single base away is much larger than it.

TCRbeta CDR3 regions were amplified from genomic DNA using the immunoSEQ Assay, a bias-controlled multiplex PCR. As for how the authors treated the data: Within the assay, amplification of reference gene primers was used to estimate how many nucleated cells each sample contained. Sequence reads were collapsed and filtered to measure the absolute abundance of every unique TCRbeta CDR3 rearrangement. Productive Simpson clonality was computed per sample as the square root of Simpson's diversity index over productive rearrangements. TCRdb retrieved this table from immuneACCESS and kept in-frame rearrangements only. Not all clones are present; in checked studies, unresolved V genes account for under half, and no reason is known for the remainder. V and J calls and clone size follow that table, whereas D and trimming were derived from the DNA. This sample is represented by roughly 160,000 clones; less than 80% of them were singletons. The top ten hold roughly 20% of the sample.

The germline ends are 13 bases apart after V is trimmed by 4 bases and J by 0 bases. For CDR1 and CDR2, the germline V gene lists SQVTM and ANQGSEA. From its cysteine to its phenylalanine, the CDR3 spans 14 amino acids. Of all the DNA, just the CDR3 is kept, 42 bases in frame from base 1. This receptor was taken from an older woman in a cohort exposed to, infected with or recovered from COVID-19 (not recorded which). Specimen: PBMCs or T cells enriched from blood (not recorded which). The rearranged segments are TRBV29-1 and TRBJ2-7, with the D gene not confidently named. The bases read TGCAGCGTTGTTGGCCAGACGGGCTCCTACGAGCAGTACTTC. It is translated as CSVVGQTGSYEQYF.